This TCR beta chain was retrieved from a study of blood T cell repertoires in COVID-19. Study-wide background: Sources were T cells, B-cell-depleted T cells, or PBMCs; the material itself was cDNA or gDNA.

How the authors handled the data: Estimation of nucleated cell counts relied on the amplification of reference gene primers. TCRdb's copy holds only in-frame clones and misses some; the assay was immunoSEQ multiplex PCR. V, J and clone size are those of that table, while D and trimming were read from the DNA. The sample holds roughly 240,000 clones; roughly 86% are singletons and the top ten take around 2.1%. Trimming removed 4 bases at V and 0 bases at J, with 19 bases between. The CDR3 loop spans 17 amino acids. The study assigned cohorts using participant-reported clinical history. Donors of Cohort 3 who recovered were those that had two negative PCRs, clearance, or symptom resolution.

The sequence was obtained from a woman between 45 and 65 years old who had recovered from COVID-19. This sequence joins TRBV5-3 and TRBJ1-2, with a tentative D call TRBD1 (6 bases). TRBV5-3 is an ORF; its function is uncertain. Sequencing was performed on PBMCs or T cells enriched from blood (not recorded which). CDR3 in amino acids: CARSPLLGHKTNYGYTF. In nucleotides, the CDR3 is TGTGCCAGAAGCCCCCTGCTGGGACACAAGACTAACTATGGCTACACCTTC.